These 26 T cell receptor beta chains were sequenced from one sample in a study of cytomegalovirus exposure and HLA in healthy donors. Both 60 Vbeta primers and 13 Jbeta primers went into the PCR. Measured with immunoSEQ multiplex PCR; TCRdb has only the in-frame clones, and not every one. This sample has roughly 180,000 clones, with 77% found just once. Sequencing was carried out using PBMCs. The receptors here all came from a woman aged 60 to 75 in good health and CMV-seropositive.

The chain is built from TRBV29-1 and TRBJ2-3, with D possibly being TRBD1 (5 bases). The CDR3 consists of 11 residues. Trimming removed 4 bases from V and 5 bases from J, with 7 bases in between. CDR1 and CDR2 (germline): SQVTM, ANQGSEA. The DNA for the CDR3 is TGCAGCGTTGGCGACAGAGATACGCAGTATTTT. This gives the protein CSVGDRDTQYF.

The genes are TRBV9 and TRBJ1-5; possibly TRBD1 for D (5 bases). The CDR3 covers 15 residues. V was clipped by 0 bases and J by 4 bases, with 11 bases between them. The germline V gene encodes CDR1 SGDLS and CDR2 YYNGEE. CDR3 nucleotides: TGTGCCAGCAGCGTAGGGGGGGGGAATAATCAGCCCCAGCATTTT. It yields the protein CASSVGGGNNQPQHF.

The chain is built from TRBV6-5 and TRBJ2-3, with TRBD2 matching 11 bases. CDR3 length: 15 residues. J was trimmed by 3 bases and V by 6 bases; bases with no gene match: 5. CDR1 is MNHEY and CDR2 is SVGAGI in the germline V gene. CDR3 in DNA: TGTGCCAGCAGCCAACTAGCGGGAGTTACAGATACGCAGTATTTT. Amino acids: CASSQLAGVTDTQYF.

The chain recombines TRBV27 with TRBJ2-5; 7 bases line up with TRBD2. J lost 5 bases, V lost 7 bases, and 10 bases had no gene match. Germline V gene lookup returns CDR1 MNHEY and CDR2 SMNVEV (reference sequence). The CDR3 extends over 14 amino acids. CDR3 amino acids: CASTRVGGKETQYF. CDR3 sequence (DNA): TGTGCCAGCACGAGGGTGGGAGGGAAGGAGACCCAGTACTTC.

The chain carries TRBV6-6 and TRBJ2-2; D might be TRBD1 (6 bases). CDR3 size: 15 residues. Germline V gene lookup returns CDR1 MNHNY and CDR2 SVGAGI (reference sequence). Trimming left V 7 bases short and J 0 bases short, with 12 bases between. CDR3 residues: CASNTGNTNTGELFF. The CDR3 DNA is TGTGCCAGCAACACAGGGAACACGAACACCGGGGAGCTGTTTTTT.

The chain combines TRBV6-5 with TRBJ1-5; perhaps TRBD1 as D (5 bases). The CDR3 loop spans 13 amino acids. The ends were cut back, 7 bases at V and 4 bases at J, with 11 bases in the middle. Germline loops: CDR1 MNHEY, CDR2 SVGAGI. The CDR3 loop is CASNQGGNQPQHF. The CDR3 nucleotides read TGTGCCAGCAACCAGGGTGGAAATCAGCCCCAGCATTTT.

Turning to this clone: One end of the junction is discordant with germline, which a read error may explain. The chain is built from TRBV10-3 and TRBJ1-2, with TRBD1 as a possible D gene (6 bases). Germline CDR1 and CDR2: ENHRY and SYGVKD. There are 14 residues in the CDR3. CDR3 nucleotide sequence: TGTGCCATCAGCGAGTCGGGGGCGGGTTATGGCTACACCTTC. This codes for CAISESGAGYGYTF.

As DNA, the CDR3 is TGTGCCAGTTTCCAGGGTGATAGGGCTAACTATGGCTACACCTTC. It encodes CASFQGDRANYGYTF. The chain joins TRBV19 to TRBJ1-2, with D perhaps matching TRBD1 (5 bases). Trimming stripped 8 bases from V and 0 bases from J, with 16 bases between. Germline CDR1 LNHDA, CDR2 SQIVND (reference sequence). CDR3 size: 15 residues.

Turning to this clone: Relative to the germline gene, one junction end is altered; a read error may explain this. V gene TRBV5-1 combines with J gene TRBJ1-2, with D possibly matching TRBD1 (5 bases). From germline, CDR1 is SGHRS and CDR2 YFSETQ. The CDR3 contains 13 residues. The CDR3 DNA follows: TGCGCCAGCAGCTTGGCTTATGACAAGAATGGACAATTC. Protein sequence: CASSLAYDKNGQF.

The chain is built from TRBV19 and TRBJ2-2; 15 bases agree with TRBD2. The germline V gene encodes CDR1 LNHDA and CDR2 SQIVND (reference sequence). Trimming cost V 6 bases and J 6 bases; bases outside gene matches: 5. The CDR3 consists of 16 residues. CDR3 in DNA: TGTGCCAGTAGCCGGTGGACTAGCGGGGGGGCCGGGGAGCTGTTTTTT. It encodes CASSRWTSGGAGELFF.

This chain links TRBV28 with TRBJ1-5; 9 bases fit TRBD1. Per the germline V gene, CDR1 is MDHEN and CDR2 is SYDVKM. Trimming took 3 bases from V and 2 from J; bases not matched to a gene: 5. The CDR3 contains 16 residues. The CDR3 sequence is CASSLSGQGGNQPQHF. The CDR3 region has the DNA TGTGCCAGCAGTTTGTCGGGACAGGGAGGCAATCAGCCCCAGCATTTT. The complete variable domain, with remaining parts taken from reference TRBV28 and TRBJ1-5, reads DVKVTQSSRYLVKRTGEKVFLECVQDMDHENMFWYRQDPGLGLRLIYFSYDVKMKEKGDIPEGYSVSREKKERFSLILESASTNQTSMYLCASSLSGQGGNQPQHFGDGTRLSIL.

The J gene is TRBJ2-7, the V gene TRBV9, with a possible D match to TRBD1 (6 bases). The CDR3 sequence is 15 residues long. Trimming shortened V by 2 bases and J by 2 bases, and 14 bases separated the two germline ends. Germline CDR1 reads SGDLS; CDR2 reads YYNGEE. The CDR3 DNA is TGTGCCAGCAGCGTCCGGGACATTAGACCCTACGAGCAGTACTTC. It is translated as CASSVRDIRPYEQYF.

This clone was counted a single time. The chain is built from TRBV19 and TRBJ2-1; no definite D call. The CDR3 is made up of 11 amino acids. Germline V gene lookup returns CDR1 LNHDA and CDR2 SQIVND (reference sequence). Trimming removed 1 base from V and 9 bases from J, with 4 bases in between. CDR3 DNA sequence: TGTGCCAGTAGTATAGGAGGTGAGCAGTTCTTC. This gives the protein CASSIGGEQFF.

The V call is TRBV7-2, the J call TRBJ2-7; a weak D match, TRBD2 (5 bases). V lost 4 bases and J lost 1, with 11 bases in between. The germline CDR1 and CDR2 sequences are SGHTA and FQGNSA. The CDR3 loop spans 14 amino acids. The CDR3 coding sequence is TGTGCCAGCAGCTCCATCCGGGGTTCCTACGAGCAGTACTTC. Amino acid sequence: CASSSIRGSYEQYF.

The V and J genes are TRBV27 and TRBJ1-6; the match to TRBD1 covers 8 bases. CDR1 is MNHEY and CDR2 is SMNVEV in the germline V gene (reference sequence). The CDR3 sequence is 13 residues long. Unmatched junction bases numbered 6, after V lost 10 bases and J lost 7 bases. DNA for the CDR3: TGTGCCACCCTGAGGACAGGGAATTCACCCCTCCACTTT. Protein sequence: CATLRTGNSPLHF.

This clone was observed a few times. The gene calls are TRBV4-1 and TRBJ1-3; no reliable D call. V was trimmed by 1 base and J by 0 bases, leaving 7 bases between them. CDR1 is MGHRA and CDR2 is YSYEKL in the germline V gene. The CDR3 runs to 15 residues. Written as DNA, the CDR3 is TGCGCCAGCAGCCAAGTAGCCAGCTCTGGAAACACCATATATTTT. It codes for CASSQVASSGNTIYF.

The chain couples TRBV7-9 to TRBJ1-2, with 10 bases fitting TRBD1. The CDR3 covers 16 residues. Germline V gives CDR1 SEHNR, CDR2 FQNEAQ (reference sequence). The ends lost 0 bases at V and 8 bases at J; junction bases unmatched: 9. CDR3: CASSLAPTGGAKGYTF. The CDR3 nucleotides read TGTGCCAGCAGCTTAGCCCCGACAGGGGGCGCGAAGGGCTACACCTTC.

V gene TRBV4-2 combines with J gene TRBJ2-7, with 9 bases fitting TRBD1. After removal of 0 bases from V and 6 bases from J, the junction contained 9 bases not matched to a gene. The germline V gene encodes CDR1 LGHNA and CDR2 YNFKEQ. This CDR3 is built from 16 residues. CDR3 loop: CASSQDIGTGLLEQYF. CDR3 nucleotide sequence: TGTGCCAGCAGCCAAGATATCGGGACAGGGTTACTCGAGCAGTACTTC.

This chain joins TRBV5-4 and TRBJ2-1; tentative D call: TRBD2 (5 bases). The CDR3 is 14 amino acids. Trimming shortened V by 3 bases and J by 9 bases, and 16 bases separated the two germline ends. Germline V CDR1 and CDR2: SGHNT, YYREEE (reference sequence). CDR3 coding DNA: TGTGCCAGCAGCTCCGGACTGGCGAAAGGTGAGCAGTTCTTC. Its protein product is CASSSGLAKGEQFF.

Turning to this clone: This sample also contains other DNA sequences that code for the same CDR3. The rearrangement joins TRBV6-5 to TRBJ2-7, with 7 nucleotides matching TRBD1. The germline gives CDR1 MNHEY, CDR2 SVGAGI. V shed 6 bases and J 1 base; nucleotides not matched to a gene: 6. This CDR3 spans 14 amino acids. The CDR3 region is CASSRQGGSYEQYF. The CDR3, as DNA: TGTGCCAGCAGCAGACAGGGTGGGTCCTACGAGCAGTACTTC.

This clone occurred once. Written as DNA, the CDR3 is TGTGCCAGCAGCTCGCCGGGAGGGCTAGGAAAATCCTACGAGCAGTACTTC. It yields the protein CASSSPGGLGKSYEQYF. The chain recombines TRBV7-2 with TRBJ2-7, with TRBD2 identical over 8 bases. Germline CDR1 is SGHTA and CDR2 is FQGNSA. The CDR3 length is 17 residues. Trimming cost V 4 bases and J 1 base; bases outside gene matches: 12.

This clone was counted at least ten times. The chain has TRBV30 and TRBJ1-1; D not resolved. Germline V gene data show CDR1 as GTSNPN and CDR2 as SVGIG (reference sequence). The length of the CDR3 is 13 residues. The V and J ends lost 0 bases and 2 bases respectively, with 7 bases between them. DNA of the CDR3: TGTGCCTGGAGTGTAAACAGAAACACTGAAGCTTTCTTT. It codes for CAWSVNRNTEAFF.

The sample holds a few counts of this clone. The chain recombines TRBV7-8 with TRBJ2-1, with 11 bases fitting TRBD2. Trimming at V came to 5 bases and at J to 15 bases, leaving 12 bases not matched to a gene. Germline V gene sequence: CDR1 SGHVS, CDR2 FQNEAQ. The CDR3 is made up of 14 amino acids. The CDR3, as DNA: TGTGCCAGCAGCCCGCAGGGACTAGCGGAGAGGTTGTTCTTC. This codes for CASSPQGLAERLFF.

The V and J genes are TRBV30 and TRBJ1-5; perhaps TRBD1 as D (6 bases). The germline V gene has CDR1 GTSNPN and CDR2 SVGIG (reference sequence). The CDR3 runs 14 residues. Trimming stripped 5 bases from V and 2 bases from J, with 13 bases between. The CDR3 loop is CAWAGQWGNQPQHF. In DNA form, the CDR3 reads TGTGCCTGGGCTGGACAGTGGGGCAATCAGCCCCAGCATTTT.

By frequency in the sample, this clone is medium-sized. The genes are TRBV7-6 and TRBJ1-1, with a tentative D call TRBD1 (6 bases). The V end lost 5 bases, the J end lost 2 bases, and 12 bases lay between the germline ends. Germline V gene data show CDR1 as SGHVS and CDR2 as FNYEAQ. CDR3 length: 14 residues. CDR3 region: CASSPGTPNTEAFF. The CDR3 DNA sequence: TGTGCCAGCAGCCCTGGGACACCTAACACTGAAGCTTTCTTT. The full variable domain, its missing parts supplied by reference TRBV7-6 and TRBJ1-1, is GAGVSQSPRYKVTKRGQDVALRCDPISGHVSLYWYRQALGQGPEFLTYFNYEAQQDKSGLPNDRFSAERPEGSISTLTIQRTEQRDSAMYRCASSPGTPNTEAFFGQGTRLTVV.

CDR3 loop: CASSPAVRYRAYEQYF. CDR3 coding DNA: TGTGCCAGCTCACCAGCTGTCCGTTACAGGGCCTACGAGCAGTACTTC. V usage is TRBV18 and J usage is TRBJ2-7; possibly TRBD1 for D (6 bases). Trimming cost V 2 bases and J 2 bases, with 16 bases left between them. Germline lookup yields CDR1 KGHSH and CDR2 LQKENI. CDR3 length: 16 residues.